This T cell receptor beta chain stems from a study of T cells after somatic rescue of genetic block. The table came from immunoSEQ multiplex PCR; TCRdb's copy has only in-frame clones and leaves some out. The sample consists of about 12,000 clones, less than 85% of them appearing once. The V gene lost 0 bases and the J gene lost 1 base, with 6 bases spanning the gap. Germline values: CDR1 LGHNA, CDR2 YNFKEQ. The CDR3 loop spans 14 amino acids. This receptor was obtained from a boy younger than 18. The sample comprised peripheral blood mononuclear cells (PBMCs). This rearrangement joins TRBV4-2 to TRBJ2-5, with no clear D. For the CDR3, the DNA is TGTGCCAGCAGCCAAGAGAGGTTCCAAGAGACCCAGTACTTC. This gives the protein CASSQERFQETQYF.